The sequence of this TCR beta chain was determined in a study of graft-versus-host responses after intestinal transplantation. Study-wide background: Isolated intestinal, liver-intestinal, or multivisceral transplants had been given to the recipients. Every recipient underwent anti-thymocyte globulin induction, then tacrolimus and steroids for 3 to 4 years.

Of note for this clone: The antigen remains unidentified.

V was cut by 3 bases and J by 4 bases, with 9 bases left in between. CDR3 size: 13 residues. Germline CDR1 and CDR2: SGHTA and FQGTGA. Here immunoSEQ multiplex PCR was the method, and the copy in TCRdb shows in-frame clones only, minus some. Of around 78,000 clones in the sample, around 87% were seen once. Study findings and constraints: Investigators detected GvH clones in recipient marrow, with some emerging earlier in ileum or blood.

The sequences come from unstimulated CD8+ T cells sorted from spleen or lymph node cells, collected before transplant. The gene calls are TRBV7-3 and TRBJ1-1; possible D gene TRBD1, 5 bases. This receptor was identified in a human donor who was the organ donor for an intestinal transplant. The CDR3 DNA sequence: TGTGCCAGCAGCTTGGGGGGAATCACTGAAGCTTTCTTT. It is translated as CASSLGGITEAFF.